This section outlines one T cell receptor (beta chain) sequence together with its context. This entry is derived from a study of T cell changes during pregnancy in multiple sclerosis. This table comes from immunoSEQ multiplex PCR, and its TCRdb copy is limited to in-frame clones, with some not included. The sample has under 70,000 clones, about 90% seen once. Trimming cost V 6 bases and J 5 bases, with 5 bases left between them. This CDR3 comprises 11 residues. Germline CDR1 is MNHEY and CDR2 is SVGAGI. The starting material was CD4+ T cells from peripheral blood mononuclear cells, obtained after pregnancy. This receptor was identified in a female donor with multiple sclerosis, enrolled in a pregnancy study. The chain joins TRBV6-5 to TRBJ2-4; D unclear. This chain's CDR3 is CASRRENIQYF. The CDR3 bases are TGTGCCAGCAGGCGAGAAAACATTCAGTACTTC.